The subject of this entry is one T cell receptor (beta chain). This clone was seen a single time. There is no known antigen for this receptor. Base qualities are not recorded, but no much larger clone differs from it by a single base. The source of the sample is a study of T cell changes during pregnancy in multiple sclerosis (dated by TCRdb to the late 2010s). Describing the broader study: The study looked at changes in the T cell repertoire across pregnancy in women with multiple sclerosis.

Library creation used the immunoSEQ multiplex PCR assay. TCRdb's version of the immuneACCESS table is confined to in-frame rearrangements and falls short of the full clone set. An unresolved V gene accounts for under half of the shortfall where checked; the remainder is of unknown origin. This sample gives about 51,000 clones in total; 90% to 95% of them show up just once. The ten largest clones add up to 1.5% to 2% of the sample. Its CDR3 holds 14 amino acids, cysteine through phenylalanine. Just the 42-base CDR3 DNA is kept, in frame starting at base 1. CDR1 and CDR2 are drawn from the germline V gene: SQVTM, ANQGSEA. V loses 7 bases at its end and J loses 0 bases; junction bases beyond the gene matches: 6.

The V gene is TRBV29-1 and the J gene is TRBJ1-5; TRBD1 lines up with 7 middle nucleotides. This clonotype originated in a female donor with multiple sclerosis, enrolled in a pregnancy study. This material consisted of peripheral blood, taken in the second trimester of pregnancy. CDR3 reads: CSDARGYSNQPQHF. Here is the DNA: TGCAGCGACGCCAGGGGGTATAGCAATCAGCCCCAGCATTTT.